The present entry profiles one TCR beta chain with its context. As originally analysed: Estimation of nucleated cell counts relied on the amplification of reference gene primers. The data were produced by immunoSEQ multiplex PCR, yet TCRdb's version contains in-frame clones alone and is incomplete. That table supplies the V and J calls and clone size; D and trimming were determined from the DNA. The sample gives some 200,000 clones, just over 85% of which show up once; less than 4.5% is in the top ten. The data were obtained in a study of blood T cell repertoires in COVID-19. CDR3 length equals 15 residues. The germline gives CDR1 MNHNS, CDR2 SASEGT. Trimming at V came to 10 bases and at J to 5 bases, leaving 14 bases not matched to a gene.

This chain joins TRBV6-1 and TRBJ2-7, with TRBD1 matching 10 bases. The TCR comes from a middle-aged woman with acute COVID-19. Sequencing input: PBMCs or T cells enriched from blood (not recorded which). Here the CDR3 reads CATSTTRDRGNEQYF. The CDR3 region has the DNA TGTGCCACCTCCACTACCCGGGACAGGGGAAACGAGCAGTACTTC.